This T cell receptor (beta chain) was documented in a study of draining lymph node invasion in breast cancer (dated by TCRdb to 2018 to 2021). Concerning the study at large: Histology and cytokeratin immunohistochemistry were used to diagnose nodal metastasis, and EpCAM/CD45 flow cytometry was used to confirm the diagnosis. In a separate targeted assay, bulk TCR-beta CDR3 sequencing compared sorted memory regulatory T cells and memory conventional CD4 T cells across breast cancer tissues. Matched non-invaded and tumor-invaded tumor-draining lymph nodes plus the primary tumor were contributed by each patient, with both Treg and Tconv subsets profiled. The separate targeted TCR sequencing included lymph nodes from five patients, and primary tumors were also sequenced for most of those five patients. The research as a whole found: According to the targeted TCR-seq data, Tregs appeared to be more clonally expanded than Tconvs in every tissue, and both subsets had lower diversity in tumor than in lymph nodes. Within each tissue, roughly 13-22% of Treg TCRs were also found among Tconvs, a result interpreted as suggesting peripheral Treg induction. Tracking the tumor top-100 clones was possible in just a couple of patients. The data could not resolve whether Treg conversion took place in a given organ or whether converted Tregs recirculated between nodes and tumor. Some clones from the top 100 tumor clones were found in both invaded and non-invaded nodes, which suggests recirculation between the tumor and the draining nodes. Shared TCRs between Treg and Tconv subsets were considered suggestive but not proof of common clonal origin.

The CDR1 and CDR2 encoded by the germline V gene (reference sequence) are SEHNR and FQNEAQ. The CDR3 runs 13 amino acids, cysteine and phenylalanine included. Of all the DNA, just the CDR3 is kept, 39 bases in frame from base 1. Cut back by 2 bases and 15 bases, the V and J ends lie 16 bases apart. Libraries came from bulk RNA-seq. The sequencer listed for this sample is Illumina HiSeq 2500. Per the original workflow: For the separate targeted TCR-seq dataset, CDR3 sequences were extracted and quantified from raw reads using MiXCR version 2.1.5 with default parameters. TCR-beta clones in the separate targeted TCR-seq dataset were defined according to the combination of V gene, J gene and CDR3 sequence. For the separate targeted TCR-seq dataset, clones with fewer than three counts were filtered out, after which only the 90% most strongly expressed clones in each sample were kept. In the separate targeted TCR-seq dataset, Treg-Tconv overlap was computed as shared clones divided by total Treg clones per tissue, times 100. TCRdb cleaned the public reads at Q25 with fastp, built clones with MiXCR and kept in-frame beta chains. CDR3 protein sequences are deduplicated, and each keeps its most common genes and DNA. TCRdb, not the original authors, processed these V and J calls. The sample table holds 1,200 or so distinct CDR3 sequences, of which approximately 60% were seen once. The ten largest make up about 10% of the sample.

As to this clonotype: No cognate antigen has been identified for it. Nothing much larger sits one base from this clone, and base qualities are not available.

Memory regulatory T cells were sorted as CD4+ CD45RA- CD25high cells. Tumor-draining lymph nodes were classified as non-invaded or invaded according to the absence or presence of metastatic tumor cells. T cells were pre-enriched with a Miltenyi Pan T Cell isolation kit before staining and sorting. Immunohistochemistry for estrogen receptor, progesterone receptor, HER2 and Ki-67 was used to characterize primary tumors. Fresh surgical tissue was processed within a few hours after surgery by cutting into small fragments. Tissue fragments were enzymatically digested with Liberase TL plus DNase for under 25 minutes and were then filtered through a 40-micrometer strainer. After DAPI live/dead staining, sorting was performed on a BD FACS Aria II with 98-99% purity. Sorted cells were lysed in TCL buffer and RNA was purified with a Norgen Single Cell RNA purification kit including DNase treatment.

This clonotype was sampled from a female donor with luminal breast cancer. The chain was built from TRBV7-9 and TRBJ1-4; TRBD1 might be the D gene, on 5 matching bases. What was sequenced was sorted memory Tregs from a lymph node. The cell subset or site label on this specimen signifies: CD45RA-negative sorted CD4+ T cells (memory Tconv or effector/memory Treg). Here the CDR3 is given as CASSLSSSGWLFF. The DNA sequence is as follows: TGTGCCAGCAGCTTATCGTCTTCAGGGTGGTTGTTTTTT.